These 21 T cell receptor beta chains came from one sample sequenced in a study of T cell responses to AZD1222 COVID-19 vaccine. Profiled with immunoSEQ multiplex PCR; TCRdb holds only in-frame clones, not every one. Altogether about 110,000 clones are present, approximately 89% being singletons, with the ten largest covering less than 4%. Sequenced material: peripheral blood, taken on day 0 of MenACWY control vaccination. The receptors shown here come from an adult in good health.

V and J are TRBV19 and TRBJ1-2; maybe TRBD1 (5 bases). CDR1 and CDR2 (germline): LNHDA, SQIVND (reference sequence). Trimming shortened V by 8 bases and J by 8 bases, and 24 bases separated the two germline ends. This CDR3 comprises 15 residues. The CDR3 sequence is CASVRGGGEKGGYTF. The CDR3 bases are TGTGCCAGTGTACGTGGTGGAGGGGAGAAGGGGGGCTACACCTTC.

The rearrangement joins TRBV27 to TRBJ2-7; perhaps TRBD2 as D (5 bases). In germline, CDR1 is MNHEY, CDR2 SMNVEV (reference sequence). Trimming took off 8 bases at V and 2 bases at J, with 7 bases between the two ends. The CDR3 is made up of 11 amino acids. The CDR3 protein is CASGSAYEQYF. For the CDR3, the DNA is TGTGCCAGCGGGAGTGCCTACGAGCAGTACTTC.

This chain links TRBV5-1 with TRBJ1-3; D not certain. The CDR3 is 14 residues long. V was pared by 2 bases and J by 4 bases, with 10 bases between. The germline V gene encodes CDR1 SGHRS and CDR2 YFSETQ. CDR3 coding DNA: TGCGCCAGCAGCTTTAACAGATTCGGAAACACCATATATTTT. Encoded protein: CASSFNRFGNTIYF.

The chain is built from TRBV30 and TRBJ2-7, with D unclear. Germline V lookup: CDR1 GTSNPN, CDR2 SVGIG (reference sequence). Trimming stripped 0 bases from V and 3 bases from J, with 15 bases between. This CDR3 comprises 15 residues. Here the CDR3 DNA reads TGTGCCTGGAGTGTAGGATCAGGAGCTTACTACGAGCAGTACTTC. Residues: CAWSVGSGAYYEQYF.

The V gene is TRBV10-3, the J gene TRBJ2-1; D is unclear. The germline CDR1 and CDR2 sequences are ENHRY and SYGVKD. The CDR3 has 12 residues. Deletions cut 6 bases from V and 9 bases from J, with 12 bases between. CDR3 loop: CAIRPSGSEQFF. The CDR3 DNA reads TGTGCCATCAGACCCTCAGGAAGTGAGCAGTTCTTC.

The genes are TRBV6-5 and TRBJ1-1, with 7 nucleotides matching TRBD1. CDR3 length: 14 amino acids. With V trimmed by 5 bases and J by 6 bases, 9 bases remained unmatched. CDR1 and CDR2 from the germline V gene are MNHEY and SVGAGI. CDR3 in DNA: TGTGCCAGCAGTCGAACAGGGGCCCGGCCTGAAGCTTTCTTT. It specifies CASSRTGARPEAFF.

This chain uses TRBV4-2 with TRBJ1-1, with TRBD1 as a possible D gene (5 bases). This CDR3 spans 14 amino acids. Deletions cut 7 bases from V and 4 bases from J, with 16 bases between. CDR1 and CDR2 from the germline V gene are LGHNA and YNFKEQ. This CDR3 reads CASKPSQGPTEAFF. CDR3 bases: TGTGCCAGCAAACCAAGTCAGGGACCCACTGAAGCTTTCTTT.

This rearrangement joins TRBV27 to TRBJ2-7; the match to TRBD1 covers 10 bases. Trimming removed 3 bases from V and 4 bases from J; junction bases left unmatched: 6. CDR3 length: 15 amino acids. Germline CDR1 and CDR2: MNHEY and SMNVEV (reference sequence). The CDR3 DNA reads as TGTGCCAGCAGTTTGTGGGACAGGGGTCGATACGAGCAGTACTTC. Its protein is CASSLWDRGRYEQYF.

The V and J genes are TRBV2 and TRBJ2-1; 8 positions agree with TRBD2. CDR3 length equals 15 residues. V gave up 3 bases and J gave up 5 bases; unmatched junction bases: 6. Germline V gene data show CDR1 as SNHLY and CDR2 as FYNNEI. CDR3 sequence: CASSEWTSRHNEQFF. CDR3 coding DNA: TGTGCCAGCAGTGAGTGGACTAGCAGACACAATGAGCAGTTCTTC.

The rearrangement joins TRBV6-5 to TRBJ1-1; no reliable D call. The CDR3 has 14 residues. Germline V gene data show CDR1 as MNHEY and CDR2 as SVGAGI. Trimming pared 2 bases from V and 4 bases from J, leaving 11 bases between. As DNA, the CDR3 is TGTGCCAGCAGTTACGGGTTTGGTGGCACTGAAGCTTTCTTT. This sequence encodes CASSYGFGGTEAFF.

As to this clone: Other nucleotide sequences from this sample produce the same CDR3. The J gene is TRBJ1-5, the V gene TRBV18; D is perhaps TRBD1 (5 bases). The CDR3 length is 15 residues. The germline V and J ends were trimmed by 1 base and 0 bases, with 7 bases remaining between them. Germline CDR1 reads KGHSH; CDR2 reads LQKENI. CDR3 coding DNA: TGTGCCAGCTCACCACTGGGGGATAGCAATCAGCCCCAGCATTTT. Its protein product is CASSPLGDSNQPQHF.

This sequence joins TRBV14 and TRBJ2-3; D is unresolved. V was shortened by 1 base and J by 1 base, with 3 bases between the two germline ends. The CDR3 totals 13 residues. Germline CDR1 and CDR2: SGHDN and FVKESK. CDR3 nucleotides: TGTGCCAGCAGCCAAGTGGGCACAGATACGCAGTATTTT. It yields the protein CASSQVGTDTQYF. Together with reference TRBV14 and TRBJ2-3, the CDR3 gives the full variable domain: EAGVTQFPSHSVIEKGQTVTLRCDPISGHDNLYWYRRVMGKEIKFLLHFVKESKQDESGMPNNRFLAERTGGTYSTLKVQPAELEDSGVYFCASSQVGTDTQYFGPGTRLTVL.

This sequence joins TRBV27 and TRBJ2-1; the D gene is possibly TRBD2 (7 bases). The length of the CDR3 is 13 residues. Germline CDR1 reads MNHEY; CDR2 reads SMNVEV (reference sequence). V was pared by 4 bases and J by 8 bases, with 12 bases between. The CDR3 DNA is TGTGCCAGCAGTTCAACGGGGGGCTATGAGCAGTTCTTC. Translated, it gives CASSSTGGYEQFF.

V is TRBV27 and J is TRBJ1-6; TRBD1 matches at 7 bases. The CDR3 spans 15 residues. Germline loops: CDR1 MNHEY, CDR2 SMNVEV (reference sequence). The V gene end was trimmed by 6 bases and the J gene end by 7 bases; junction bases not matched to a gene: 9. Here the CDR3 DNA reads TGTGCCAGCAGGCCAGGGACAGCCTCAAATTCACCCCTCCACTTT. Translating gives CASRPGTASNSPLHF.

Remarks on this clone: Other DNA sequences in the sample encode the same CDR3. V and J are TRBV5-1 and TRBJ2-1; 7 bases fit TRBD1. The V and J ends lost 4 bases and 5 bases, in that order; junction bases with no gene match: 6. The CDR3 contains 14 residues. CDR1 and CDR2 from the germline V gene are SGHRS and YFSETQ. The chain's CDR3 is CASSIWGQNNEQFF. The CDR3 DNA sequence: TGCGCCAGCAGCATCTGGGGACAGAACAATGAGCAGTTCTTC.

The sample holds a few counts of this clone. V gene TRBV5-1 combines with J gene TRBJ1-5; no firm D call. Germline CDR1 and CDR2: SGHRS and YFSETQ. V was trimmed by 4 bases and J by 4 bases, leaving 18 bases between them. This CDR3 spans 16 amino acids. CDR3 nucleotide sequence: TGCGCCAGCAGCCCTATACATTTAGAAAGTAATCAGCCCCAGCATTTT. This gives the protein CASSPIHLESNQPQHF.

The chain recombines TRBV9 with TRBJ1-4; unclear D gene. The length of the CDR3 is 14 residues. V lost 0 bases and J lost 8, with 11 bases in between. Germline V lookup: CDR1 SGDLS, CDR2 YYNGEE. The CDR3 loop is CASSVGWGVEKLFF. The CDR3 nucleotides read TGTGCCAGCAGCGTAGGTTGGGGAGTAGAAAAACTGTTTTTT.

CDR3 loop: CASKPQGSRNTEAFF. The CDR3 nucleotides read TGTGCCAGTAAGCCCCAGGGGTCGCGGAACACTGAAGCTTTCTTT. V gene TRBV19 combines with J gene TRBJ1-1; weak D call: TRBD1 (6 bases). The CDR3 has 15 residues. The V and J ends lost 7 bases and 1 base respectively, with 16 bases between them. Looked up from germline, CDR1 is LNHDA and CDR2 is SQIVND (reference sequence).

This chain links TRBV11-2 with TRBJ2-3, with D perhaps TRBD2 (7 bases). This CDR3 region has 17 residues. Per the germline V gene, CDR1 is SGHAT and CDR2 is FQNNGV. Deletions cut 3 bases from V and 6 bases from J, with 22 bases between. The CDR3 DNA is TGTGCCAGCAGCTTGGGGAGTATGCGGGGGCTGCGGGATACGCAGTATTTT. It encodes CASSLGSMRGLRDTQYF.

This chain joins TRBV7-6 and TRBJ1-2, with D perhaps matching TRBD1 (6 bases). The CDR3 is 15 amino acids. The germline V gene has CDR1 SGHVS and CDR2 FNYEAQ. V shed 2 bases and J shed 7 bases, with 17 bases lying between them. The CDR3 loop reads CASSLSEGVTGGYTF. CDR3 bases: TGTGCCAGCAGCTTATCGGAGGGGGTTACTGGTGGCTACACCTTC.

The V gene is TRBV11-3, the J gene TRBJ2-7; 7 bases agree with TRBD1. The V and J ends lost 6 bases and 5 bases, in that order; junction bases with no gene match: 13. CDR1 is SGHNT and CDR2 is YENEEA in the germline V gene. This CDR3 is built from 15 residues. CDR3 residues: CASSAKDRSLDEQYF. CDR3 bases: TGTGCCAGCAGTGCAAAGGACAGGAGTCTCGACGAGCAGTACTTC.